The 32 T cell receptor beta chains presented below share a single source sample, sequenced in a study of vaccination and CD4 T cells after COVID-19. Scientists ran DNA taken from cultured CD4+ T cells through the Oncomine TCR Beta short-read assay for sequencing. TCRdb itself ran the PCR reads through MiXCR, one entry per CDR3 protein. This sample carries around 11,000 distinct CDR3 sequences, roughly 40% of them seen once, and the ten largest clones take 9.5% to 13%. Treatment reported: roughly nine-day PBMC culture with coronavirus spike peptide pools or control peptides (ViraFEST assay). Antigens of these TCRs are unknown. The sample in question was CD4+ T cells from blood, cultured in vitro, obtained after SARS-CoV-2 vaccination. Source of these receptors: a human donor who had recovered from COVID-19.

The chain combines TRBV7-2 with TRBJ2-4; weak D call: TRBD1 (5 bases). CDR1 and CDR2 (germline): SGHTA, FQGNSA. The CDR3 totals 14 residues. Deletions cut 1 base from V and 6 bases from J, with 10 bases between. The CDR3 sequence is CASSLVGRVNIQYF. The DNA of the CDR3 is TGTGCCAGCAGCTTAGTCGGCAGGGTAAACATTCAGTACTTC. Full variable domain (remainder filled in from reference TRBV7-2 and TRBJ2-4): GAGVSQSPSNKVTEKGKDVELRCDPISGHTALYWYRQSLGQGLEFLIYFQGNSAPDKSGLPSDRFSAERTGGSVSTLTIQRTQQEDSAVYLCASSLVGRVNIQYFGAGTRLSVL.

V is TRBV28 and J is TRBJ1-1, with unresolved D. The V end lost 7 bases, the J end lost 0 bases, and 9 bases lay between the germline ends. Germline V gene lookup returns CDR1 MDHEN and CDR2 SYDVKM. The CDR3 loop spans 13 amino acids. The CDR3 loop is CASTGSVNTEAFF. CDR3 coding DNA: TGTGCCAGCACCGGGAGCGTGAACACTGAAGCTTTCTTT.

V gene TRBV20-1 combines with J gene TRBJ1-5, with D perhaps TRBD1 (5 bases). CDR1 and CDR2 from the germline V gene are DFQATT and SNEGSKA (reference sequence). This CDR3 comprises 14 residues. The ends were cut back, 0 bases at V and 7 bases at J, with 13 bases in the middle. For the CDR3, the DNA is TGCAGTGCTAGAGATTTTCAGGGCGGACAGCCCCAGCATTTT. The encoded protein is CSARDFQGGQPQHF.

This clonotype has more than one count but fewer than ten. The rearrangement links TRBV20-1 to TRBJ1-2; weak D call: TRBD1 (5 bases). The length of the CDR3 is 15 residues. Germline V gives CDR1 DFQATT, CDR2 SNEGSKA (reference sequence). Trimming left V 5 bases short and J 8 bases short, with 24 bases between. The CDR3 bases are TGCAGTGCTGGAGGGACGGCCACTATGGTTATCGGCTACACCTTC. Protein product: CSAGGTATMVIGYTF.

This clonotype is termed medium-sized. J is TRBJ2-1 and V is TRBV29-1; D possibly corresponds to TRBD2 (5 bases). Deletions cut 7 bases from V and 5 bases from J, with 12 bases between. CDR3 size: 12 residues. CDR1 and CDR2 (germline): SQVTM, ANQGSEA. CDR3: CSAWRANNEQFF. The CDR3, as DNA: TGCAGCGCGTGGCGGGCGAACAATGAGCAGTTCTTC.

This clonotype was seen more than once but under ten times. V usage is TRBV27 and J usage is TRBJ2-2, with 9 bases identical to TRBD2. The CDR3 covers 19 residues. CDR1 and CDR2 from the germline V gene are MNHEY and SMNVEV (reference sequence). The junction had 14 bases not matched to a gene; V was cut back by 6 bases and J by 0 bases. CDR3 region: CASRPPPGASGTNTGELFF. CDR3 sequence (DNA): TGTGCCAGCAGACCCCCACCCGGGGCTAGCGGGACGAACACCGGGGAGCTGTTTTTT.

This chain links TRBV6-2 or TRBV6-3 with TRBJ2-3; 7 bases agree with TRBD2. The CDR3 extends over 15 amino acids. Germline-derived CDR1 and CDR2 are MNHEY and SVGEGT. V lost 6 bases and J lost 1; bases outside the gene matches: 7. The CDR3 reads CASRRDYTGTDTQYF. The CDR3 DNA reads TGTGCCAGCAGAAGGGACTACACAGGCACAGATACGCAGTATTTT.

The CDR3 loop reads CASSSTGATNEKLFF. DNA for the CDR3: TGTGCCAGCAGTTCCACAGGGGCAACTAATGAAAAACTGTTTTTT. The J gene is TRBJ1-4, the V gene TRBV6-5, with TRBD1 matching 7 bases. The CDR3 has 15 residues. Per the germline V gene, CDR1 is MNHEY and CDR2 is SVGAGI. V dropped 4 bases and J dropped 0; count of bases not matched to a gene: 2.

This clonotype was seen a handful of times. The V call is TRBV6-2 or TRBV6-3, the J call TRBJ1-5, with D possibly TRBD1 on 6 matching bases. The V end lost 4 bases, the J end lost 7 bases, and 14 bases lay between the germline ends. Germline assignment: CDR1 MNHEY and CDR2 SVGEGT. CDR3 length equals 14 residues. The CDR3 DNA reads TGTGCCAGCAGTTCCGAGGGGGGAAGGCAGCCCCAGCATTTT. The encoded protein is CASSSEGGRQPQHF.

This rearrangement joins TRBV28 to TRBJ1-2; possible D gene TRBD1, 6 bases. V was pared by 6 bases and J by 6 bases, with 14 bases between. The CDR3 spans 13 residues. Germline V gene data show CDR1 as MDHEN and CDR2 as SYDVKM. The CDR3 DNA is TGTGCCAGCAGCCCCGGACAGCTCCATGGCTACACCTTC. This sequence encodes CASSPGQLHGYTF.

This rearrangement joins TRBV7-2 to TRBJ1-4; D unresolved. The CDR3 runs 16 residues. The V gene lost 3 bases and the J gene lost 8 bases, with 19 bases spanning the gap. The germline gives CDR1 SGHTA, CDR2 FQGNSA. CDR3 nucleotide sequence: TGTGCCAGCAGCTTGGGTTCGGTGGGGTACCGAGAAAAACTGTTTTTT. Amino acid sequence: CASSLGSVGYREKLFF. Supplemented by reference TRBV7-2 and TRBJ1-4, the full variable domain reads GAGVSQSPSNKVTEKGKDVELRCDPISGHTALYWYRQSLGQGLEFLIYFQGNSAPDKSGLPSDRFSAERTGGSVSTLTIQRTQQEDSAVYLCASSLGSVGYREKLFFGSGTQLSVL.

This clonotype occurred a few times. The chain joins TRBV6-1 to TRBJ2-7; D gene ambiguous. The CDR3 contains 15 residues. Trimming removed 2 bases at V and 3 bases at J, with 14 bases between. The V gene's germline CDR1 is MNHNS and CDR2 SASEGT. CDR3 bases: TGTGCCAGCAGTGAAATCAAAAAACCTAGCTACGAGCAGTACTTC. Its protein is CASSEIKKPSYEQYF.

This chain joins TRBV7-8 and TRBJ1-2, with TRBD1 as a possible D gene (5 bases). The CDR3 loop spans 16 amino acids. V was clipped by 5 bases and J by 7 bases, with 23 bases between them. The germline V gene encodes CDR1 SGHVS and CDR2 FQNEAQ. CDR3: CASSLIRGREFRGYTF. CDR3 nucleotide sequence: TGTGCCAGCAGCCTTATTAGAGGCAGGGAATTTCGTGGCTACACCTTC.

This clonotype has a single count. The chain carries TRBV5-4 and TRBJ2-7, with D unresolved. Per germline, CDR1 SGHNT and CDR2 YYREEE (reference sequence). This CDR3 region has 13 residues. Trimming took off 2 bases at V and 0 bases at J, with 6 bases between the two ends. The CDR3 region is CASSFLDSYEQYF. The CDR3, as DNA: TGTGCCAGCAGCTTTCTAGACTCCTACGAGCAGTACTTC.

This clonotype was found a few times. The V call is TRBV19, the J call TRBJ1-2; possibly TRBD1 for D (5 bases). CDR1 and CDR2 from the germline V gene are LNHDA and SQIVND (reference sequence). V lost 4 bases, J lost 2 bases, and 11 bases lay in between. The CDR3 is 14 residues long. The CDR3 DNA follows: TGTGCCAGTAGTAGCTCGACAGCCAACTATGGCTACACCTTC. Encoded protein: CASSSSTANYGYTF.

The genes are TRBV6-2 or TRBV6-3 and TRBJ1-6; D call uncertain. Trimming took off 5 bases at V and 9 bases at J, with 20 bases between the two ends. This CDR3 spans 16 amino acids. The V gene's germline CDR1 is MNHEY and CDR2 SVGEGT. The CDR3: CASSNHLGEISSPLHF. The DNA of the CDR3 is TGTGCCAGCAGTAACCACCTCGGGGAAATTTCTTCACCCCTCCACTTT.

V is TRBV27 and J is TRBJ1-5, with TRBD1 identical over 7 bases. CDR1 and CDR2 (germline): MNHEY, SMNVEV (reference sequence). The V segment lost 7 bases and the J segment 0 bases; nucleotides outside the gene matches: 9. This CDR3 is built from 16 residues. CDR3 nucleotides: TGTGCCAGCAAGTTGGTGGGGACAGTTAGCAATCAGCCCCAGCATTTT. This encodes CASKLVGTVSNQPQHF.

This clonotype was detected only a few times. The rearrangement links TRBV19 to TRBJ1-1; D gene uncertain. Germline-derived CDR1 and CDR2 are LNHDA and SQIVND (reference sequence). The germline V and J ends were trimmed by 7 bases and 8 bases, with 5 bases remaining between them. CDR3 length: 9 residues. This CDR3 is CASNLEAFF. The CDR3 DNA follows: TGTGCCAGTAACCTCGAAGCTTTCTTT.

This clonotype came up a few times. CDR3 in DNA: TGTGCCAGCAGCTTAATGCTGGCTAATGAGCAGTTCTTC. Protein sequence: CASSLMLANEQFF. The chain combines TRBV7-3 with TRBJ2-1; D uncertain. The germline V and J ends were trimmed by 1 base and 7 bases, with 8 bases remaining between them. The CDR3 runs to 13 residues. CDR1 SGHTA and CDR2 FQGTGA come from the germline V gene.

This clonotype was found a few times. This chain joins TRBV27 and TRBJ2-7; TRBD1 matches 10 bases. Germline V gene lookup returns CDR1 MNHEY and CDR2 SMNVEV (reference sequence). This CDR3 region has 16 residues. Losses at the gene ends were 3 bases for V and 9 bases for J; bases not matched to a gene: 14. CDR3 DNA: TGTGCCAGCAGTTTCTCCTACTCCGGGACAGGGGCGCCGCAGTACTTC. It translates to CASSFSYSGTGAPQYF.

This sequence joins TRBV7-2 and TRBJ2-1; D is possibly TRBD2 (7 bases). Germline V gene sequence: CDR1 SGHTA, CDR2 FQGNSA. The V and J ends lost 6 bases and 9 bases respectively, with 9 bases between them. There are 11 residues in the CDR3. The CDR3 DNA follows: TGTGCCAGCAGAGGGGGGGTTGAGCAGTTCTTC. Amino acids: CASRGGVEQFF. The entire variable domain, with the rest obtained from reference TRBV7-2 and TRBJ2-1, is as follows: GAGVSQSPSNKVTEKGKDVELRCDPISGHTALYWYRQSLGQGLEFLIYFQGNSAPDKSGLPSDRFSAERTGGSVSTLTIQRTQQEDSAVYLCASRGGVEQFFGPGTRLTVL.

V is TRBV20-1 and J is TRBJ1-3; possible D gene TRBD1, 6 bases. Per germline, CDR1 DFQATT and CDR2 SNEGSKA (reference sequence). There are 16 residues in the CDR3. V lost 1 base, J lost 0 bases, and 13 bases lay in between. CDR3 coding DNA: TGCAGTGCTAGAGCTGGACAGTTTCACTCTGGAAACACCATATATTTT. It is translated as CSARAGQFHSGNTIYF.

This chain connects TRBV7-6 to TRBJ2-3; no firm D call. This CDR3 has 14 residues. Germline assignment: CDR1 SGHVS and CDR2 FNYEAQ. V lost 5 bases and J 6 bases, leaving 15 bases between the germline ends. CDR3 sequence: CASSARLPGDTQYF. Here the CDR3 DNA reads TGTGCCAGCAGCGCCCGTCTCCCTGGGGATACGCAGTATTTT.

This clonotype appeared a few times. The rearrangement uses TRBV7-6 and TRBJ2-2, with D unresolved. CDR1 SGHVS and CDR2 FNYEAQ come from the germline V gene. Trimming left V 1 base short and J 6 bases short, with 9 bases between. There are 14 residues in the CDR3. In DNA form, the CDR3 reads TGTGCCAGCAGCTTAGTCCCGGGCTCCGGGGAGCTGTTTTTT. Translated, it gives CASSLVPGSGELFF.

The chain uses TRBV20-1 and TRBJ2-7; TRBD2 is a possible D gene (5 bases). The CDR3 covers 13 residues. Germline loops: CDR1 DFQATT, CDR2 SNEGSKA (reference sequence). Trimming pared 6 bases from V and 0 bases from J, leaving 12 bases between. CDR3 amino acids: CSAIAPSSYEQYF. CDR3 bases: TGCAGTGCCATAGCGCCTAGCTCCTACGAGCAGTACTTC.

The chain employs TRBV18 and TRBJ1-6; D not certain. V lost 1 base, J lost 5 bases, and 12 bases lay in between. The germline V gene encodes CDR1 KGHSH and CDR2 LQKENI. There are 16 residues in the CDR3. The CDR3 DNA follows: TGTGCCAGCTCACCACGGCCTGGAATGGATAATTCACCCCTCCACTTT. This sequence encodes CASSPRPGMDNSPLHF.

The chain combines TRBV25-1 with TRBJ2-1, with no clear D. V lost 8 bases and J lost 2, with 7 bases in between. From germline, CDR1 is MGHDK and CDR2 SYGVNS. The CDR3 is 12 residues long. The CDR3 DNA follows: TGTGCCAGCCGGGCCACCTACAATGAGCAGTTCTTC. Protein sequence: CASRATYNEQFF.

The rearrangement links TRBV27 to TRBJ2-4; D remains ambiguous. Germline loops: CDR1 MNHEY, CDR2 SMNVEV (reference sequence). CDR3 size: 16 residues. With 4 bases removed from V and 7 bases from J, the gap between germline ends came to 20 bases. CDR3 sequence reads: CASSSPSSDRGNIQYF. CDR3 bases: TGTGCCAGCAGTTCCCCCTCCTCGGATCGTGGGAACATTCAGTACTTC.

V is TRBV5-6 and J is TRBJ2-7; D gene uncertain. The V gene lost 0 bases and the J gene lost 3 bases, with 13 bases spanning the gap. CDR1 is SGHDT, CDR2 YYEEEE, per germline. The length of the CDR3 is 15 residues. The CDR3 nucleotides read TGTGCCAGCAGCTTGGTCAACACGCCAGACTACGAGCAGTACTTC. Its protein product is CASSLVNTPDYEQYF.

V usage is TRBV24-1 and J usage is TRBJ1-2, with D possibly TRBD1 on 5 matching bases. V lost 10 bases and J lost 7, with 12 bases in between. The CDR3 has 11 amino acids. Germline V CDR1 and CDR2: KGHDR, SFDVKD. The DNA for the CDR3 is TGTGCCACTCAGGGTAACGGTGGCTACACCTTC. This sequence encodes CATQGNGGYTF.

The chain has TRBV6-5 and TRBJ2-2; 7 bases agree with TRBD1. Germline CDR1 and CDR2: MNHEY and SVGAGI. J was trimmed by 6 bases and V by 4 bases; bases with no gene match: 5. The CDR3 is 14 amino acids. In nucleotides, the CDR3 is TGTGCCAGCAGTTTACAGGGGCCCCCCGGGGAGCTGTTTTTT. Translating it yields CASSLQGPPGELFF.

This chain uses TRBV5-6 with TRBJ2-2; D may correspond to TRBD1 or TRBD2 (6 bases each). The ends were cut back, 1 base at V and 1 base at J, with 14 bases in the middle. This CDR3 has 17 residues. In germline, CDR1 is SGHDT, CDR2 YYEEEE. The chain's CDR3 is CASSLRFGGRNTGELFF. CDR3 coding DNA: TGTGCCAGCAGCTTGAGGTTCGGGGGCCGGAACACCGGGGAGCTGTTTTTT.